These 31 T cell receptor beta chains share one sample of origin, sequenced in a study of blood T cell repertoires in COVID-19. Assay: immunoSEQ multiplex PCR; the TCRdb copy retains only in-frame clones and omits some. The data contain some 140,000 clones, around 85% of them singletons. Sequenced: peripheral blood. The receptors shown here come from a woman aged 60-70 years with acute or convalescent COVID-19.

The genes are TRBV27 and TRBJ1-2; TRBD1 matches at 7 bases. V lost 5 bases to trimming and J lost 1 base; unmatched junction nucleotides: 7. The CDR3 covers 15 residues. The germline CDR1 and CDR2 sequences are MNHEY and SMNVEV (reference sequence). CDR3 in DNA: TGTGCCAGCAGTCCGGGGACAGATGTTAACTATGGCTACACCTTC. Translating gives CASSPGTDVNYGYTF.

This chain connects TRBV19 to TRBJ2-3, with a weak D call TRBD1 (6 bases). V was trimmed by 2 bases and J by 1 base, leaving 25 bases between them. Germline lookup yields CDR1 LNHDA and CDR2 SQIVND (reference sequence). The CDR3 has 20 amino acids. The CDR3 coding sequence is TGTGCCAGTAGTATACCAAGGGGTCAAGCAGGGGTCAGGGGCACAGATACGCAGTATTTT. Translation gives CASSIPRGQAGVRGTDTQYF.

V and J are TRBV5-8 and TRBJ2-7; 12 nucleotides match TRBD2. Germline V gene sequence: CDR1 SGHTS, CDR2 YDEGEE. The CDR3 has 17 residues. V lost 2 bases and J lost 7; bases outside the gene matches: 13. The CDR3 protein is CASSLYQLAGGHWEQYF. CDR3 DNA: TGTGCCAGCAGCTTATATCAACTAGCGGGGGGCCATTGGGAGCAGTACTTC.

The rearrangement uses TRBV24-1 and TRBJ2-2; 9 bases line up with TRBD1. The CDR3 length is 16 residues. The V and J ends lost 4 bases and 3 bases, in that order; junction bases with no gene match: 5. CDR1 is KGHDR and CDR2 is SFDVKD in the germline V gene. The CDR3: CATSDPRQGDTGELFF. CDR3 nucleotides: TGTGCCACCAGTGACCCCAGACAGGGGGACACCGGGGAGCTGTTTTTT.

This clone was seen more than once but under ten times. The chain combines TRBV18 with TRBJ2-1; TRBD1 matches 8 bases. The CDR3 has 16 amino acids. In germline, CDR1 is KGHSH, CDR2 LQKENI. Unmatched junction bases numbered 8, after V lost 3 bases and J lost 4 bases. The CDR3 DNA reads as TGTGCCAGCTCACCCCCCACAGGGGGGAGATACAATGAGCAGTTCTTC. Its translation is CASSPPTGGRYNEQFF.

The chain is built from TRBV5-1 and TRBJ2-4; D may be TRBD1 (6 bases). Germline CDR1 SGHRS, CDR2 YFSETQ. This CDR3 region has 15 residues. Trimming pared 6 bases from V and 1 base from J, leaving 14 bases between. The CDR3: CASNQGPSAKNIQYF. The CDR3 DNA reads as TGCGCCAGCAACCAGGGGCCTTCTGCCAAAAACATTCAGTACTTC.

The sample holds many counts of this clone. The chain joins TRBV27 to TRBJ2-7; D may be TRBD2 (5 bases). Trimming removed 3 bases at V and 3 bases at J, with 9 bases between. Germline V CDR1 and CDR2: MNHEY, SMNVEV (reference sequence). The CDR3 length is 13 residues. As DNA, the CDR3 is TGTGCCAGCAGTTTTAGCGTGGTCTACGAGCAGTACTTC. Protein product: CASSFSVVYEQYF.

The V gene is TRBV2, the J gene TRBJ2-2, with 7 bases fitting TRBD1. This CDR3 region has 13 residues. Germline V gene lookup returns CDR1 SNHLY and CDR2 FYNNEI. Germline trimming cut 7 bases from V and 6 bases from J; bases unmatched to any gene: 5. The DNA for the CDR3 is TGTGCCAGCAATCTTCAGGGGGCCGGGGAGCTGTTTTTT. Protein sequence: CASNLQGAGELFF.

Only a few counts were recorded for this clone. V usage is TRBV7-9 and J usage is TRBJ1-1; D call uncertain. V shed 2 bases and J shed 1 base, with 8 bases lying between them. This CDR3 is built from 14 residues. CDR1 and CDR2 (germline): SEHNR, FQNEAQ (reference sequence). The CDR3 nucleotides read TGTGCCAGCAGCTTACAGGCCTCGAACACTGAAGCTTTCTTT. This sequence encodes CASSLQASNTEAFF.

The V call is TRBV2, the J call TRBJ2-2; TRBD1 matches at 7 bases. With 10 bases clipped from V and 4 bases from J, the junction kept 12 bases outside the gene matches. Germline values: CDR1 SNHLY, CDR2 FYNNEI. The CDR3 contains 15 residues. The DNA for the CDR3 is TGTGCCACGCAGCTACAGGGGTCGAGCACCGGGGAGCTGTTTTTT. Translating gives CATQLQGSSTGELFF. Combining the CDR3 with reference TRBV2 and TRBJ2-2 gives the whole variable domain EPEVTQTPSHQVTQMGQEVILRCVPISNHLYFYWYRQILGQKVEFLVSFYNNEISEKSEIFDDQFSVERPDGSNFTLKIRSTKLEDSAMYFCATQLQGSSTGELFFGEGSRLTVL.

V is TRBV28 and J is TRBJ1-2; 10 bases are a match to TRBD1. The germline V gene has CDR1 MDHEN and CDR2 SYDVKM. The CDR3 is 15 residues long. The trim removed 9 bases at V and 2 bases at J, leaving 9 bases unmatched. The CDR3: CASDVPGQGNYGYTF. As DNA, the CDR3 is TGTGCCAGTGATGTCCCGGGACAGGGGAACTATGGCTACACCTTC.

The CDR3 DNA reads TGCAGTGCTAGTGCGGGACAGGGTGCCGGTGGCTACACCTTC. It encodes CSASAGQGAGGYTF. The V gene is TRBV20-1, the J gene TRBJ1-2; 9 bases fit TRBD1. The CDR3 contains 14 residues. J gave up 7 bases and V 3 bases, and 9 bases lay outside the gene matches. Germline V gene lookup returns CDR1 DFQATT and CDR2 SNEGSKA (reference sequence).

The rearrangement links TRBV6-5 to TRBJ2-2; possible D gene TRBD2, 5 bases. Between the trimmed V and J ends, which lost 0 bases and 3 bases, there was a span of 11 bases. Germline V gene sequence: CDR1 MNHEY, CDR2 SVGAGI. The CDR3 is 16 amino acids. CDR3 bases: TGTGCCAGCAGTTACTCAGGACTCACATACACCGGGGAGCTGTTTTTT. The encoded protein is CASSYSGLTYTGELFF.

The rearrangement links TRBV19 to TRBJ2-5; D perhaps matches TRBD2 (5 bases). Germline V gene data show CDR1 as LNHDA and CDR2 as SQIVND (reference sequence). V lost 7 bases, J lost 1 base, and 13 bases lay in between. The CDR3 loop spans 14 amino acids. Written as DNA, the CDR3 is TGTGCCAGTAAACCTCGGAGGTCCCAAGAGACCCAGTACTTC. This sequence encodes CASKPRRSQETQYF.

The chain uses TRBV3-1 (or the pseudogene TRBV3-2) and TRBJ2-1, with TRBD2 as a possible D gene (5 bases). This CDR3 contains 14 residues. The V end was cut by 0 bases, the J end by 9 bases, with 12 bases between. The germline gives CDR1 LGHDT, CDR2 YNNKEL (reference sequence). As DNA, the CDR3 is TGTGCCAGCAGCCAAGAGGCTAGCAAGGGTGAGCAGTTCTTC. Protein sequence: CASSQEASKGEQFF.

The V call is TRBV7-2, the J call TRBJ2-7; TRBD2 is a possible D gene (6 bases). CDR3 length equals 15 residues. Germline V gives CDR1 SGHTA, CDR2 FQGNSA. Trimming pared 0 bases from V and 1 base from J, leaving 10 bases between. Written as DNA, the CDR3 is TGTGCCAGCAGCTTAGCCGCGGAGGGGTCCTACGAGCAGTACGTC. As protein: CASSLAAEGSYEQYV.

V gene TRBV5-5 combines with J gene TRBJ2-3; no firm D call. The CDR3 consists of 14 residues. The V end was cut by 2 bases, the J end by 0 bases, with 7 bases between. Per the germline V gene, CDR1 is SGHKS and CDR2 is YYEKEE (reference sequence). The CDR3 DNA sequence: TGTGCCAGCAGCTTAGCTGCTAGCACAGATACGCAGTATTTT. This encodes CASSLAASTDTQYF.

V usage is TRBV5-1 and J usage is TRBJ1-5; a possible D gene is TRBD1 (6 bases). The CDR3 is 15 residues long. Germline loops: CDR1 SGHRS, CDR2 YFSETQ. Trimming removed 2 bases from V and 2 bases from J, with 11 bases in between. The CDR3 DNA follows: TGCGCCAGCAGCTTAGGGGCAGGGGGCAATCAGCCCCAGCATTTT. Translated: CASSLGAGGNQPQHF.

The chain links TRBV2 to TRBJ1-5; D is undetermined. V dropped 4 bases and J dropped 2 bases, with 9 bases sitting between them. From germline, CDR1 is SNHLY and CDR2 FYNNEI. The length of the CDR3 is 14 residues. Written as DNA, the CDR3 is TGTGCCAGCAGTGCGGGGTTGGGCAATCAGCCCCAGCATTTT. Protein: CASSAGLGNQPQHF.

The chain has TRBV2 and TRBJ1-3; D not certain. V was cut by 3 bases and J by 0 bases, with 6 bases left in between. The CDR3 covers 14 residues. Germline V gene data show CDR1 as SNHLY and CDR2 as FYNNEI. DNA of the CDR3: TGTGCCAGCAGTGAGAAGAGCTCTGGAAACACCATATATTTT. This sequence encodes CASSEKSSGNTIYF.

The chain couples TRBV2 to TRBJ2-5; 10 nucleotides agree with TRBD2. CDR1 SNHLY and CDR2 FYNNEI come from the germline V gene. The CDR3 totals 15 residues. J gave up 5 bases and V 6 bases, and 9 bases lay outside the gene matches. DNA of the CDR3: TGTGCCAGCAGGGAGCGACTAGCGGGTCCCGAGACCCAGTACTTC. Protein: CASRERLAGPETQYF.

CDR3 sequence reads: CASSSLPSGGWGETQYF. The CDR3 DNA reads TGTGCCAGCAGTTCCCTTCCTAGCGGGGGTTGGGGAGAGACCCAGTACTTC. This chain links TRBV25-1 with TRBJ2-5, with 10 bases identical to TRBD2. The CDR3 has 17 amino acids. Germline lookup yields CDR1 MGHDK and CDR2 SYGVNS. V lost 5 bases to trimming and J lost 4 bases; unmatched junction nucleotides: 13.

DNA of the CDR3: TGTGCCAGCAGACTGGGACTAGCGGGGGCTCTTGAGCAGTTCTTC. Translation: CASRLGLAGALEQFF. The chain combines TRBV6-5 with TRBJ2-1; 14 bases are a match to TRBD2. The CDR3 extends over 15 amino acids. Germline V gene sequence: CDR1 MNHEY, CDR2 SVGAGI. Trimming cost V 6 bases and J 9 bases; bases outside gene matches: 7.

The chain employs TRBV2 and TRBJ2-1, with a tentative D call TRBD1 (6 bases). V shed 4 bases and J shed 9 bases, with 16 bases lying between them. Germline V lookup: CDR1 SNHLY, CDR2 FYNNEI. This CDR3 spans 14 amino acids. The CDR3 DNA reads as TGTGCCAGCAGTGGGCAGGGGAACACGGGTGAGCAGTTCTTC. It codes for CASSGQGNTGEQFF.

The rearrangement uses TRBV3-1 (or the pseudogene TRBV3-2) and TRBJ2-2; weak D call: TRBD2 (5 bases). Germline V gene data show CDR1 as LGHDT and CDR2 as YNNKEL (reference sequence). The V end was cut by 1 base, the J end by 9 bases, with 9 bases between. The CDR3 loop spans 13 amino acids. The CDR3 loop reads CASSQGRGRELFF. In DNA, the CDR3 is TGTGCCAGCAGCCAAGGACGAGGGCGGGAGCTGTTTTTT.

The CDR3 DNA sequence: TGTGCCAGCAGCTCCTACGTGAGCTCCTATAATTCACCCCTCCACTTT. The encoded protein is CASSSYVSSYNSPLHF. The chain is built from TRBV9 and TRBJ1-6; D is uncertain. The CDR3 is made up of 16 amino acids. Trimming stripped 4 bases from V and 0 bases from J, with 11 bases between. Looked up from germline, CDR1 is SGDLS and CDR2 is YYNGEE.

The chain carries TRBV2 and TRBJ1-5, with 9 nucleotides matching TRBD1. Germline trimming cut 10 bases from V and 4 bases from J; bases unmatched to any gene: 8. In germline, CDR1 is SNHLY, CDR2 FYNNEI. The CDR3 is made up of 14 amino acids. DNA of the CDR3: TGTGCCACCACAAAAGACAGGGGGAATCAGCCCCAGCATTTT. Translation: CATTKDRGNQPQHF.

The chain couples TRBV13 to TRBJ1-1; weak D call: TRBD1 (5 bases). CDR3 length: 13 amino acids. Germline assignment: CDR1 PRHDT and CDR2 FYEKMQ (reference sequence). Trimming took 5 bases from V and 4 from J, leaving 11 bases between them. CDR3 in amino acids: CASSPGGGTEAFF. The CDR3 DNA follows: TGTGCCAGCAGCCCCGGGGGGGGCACTGAAGCTTTCTTT.

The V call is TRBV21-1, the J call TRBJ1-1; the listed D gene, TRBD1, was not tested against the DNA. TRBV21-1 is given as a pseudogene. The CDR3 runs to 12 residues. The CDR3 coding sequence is TGTGCCAGCAGCAAGGGTGACAGGGGAGCTTTCTTT. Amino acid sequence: CASSKGDRGAFF.

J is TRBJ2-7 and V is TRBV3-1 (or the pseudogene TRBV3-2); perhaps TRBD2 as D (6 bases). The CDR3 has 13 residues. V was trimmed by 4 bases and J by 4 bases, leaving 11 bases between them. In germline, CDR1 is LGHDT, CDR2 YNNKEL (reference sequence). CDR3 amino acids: CASSPRETYEQYF. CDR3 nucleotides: TGTGCCAGCAGCCCTCGGGAGACGTACGAGCAGTACTTC.

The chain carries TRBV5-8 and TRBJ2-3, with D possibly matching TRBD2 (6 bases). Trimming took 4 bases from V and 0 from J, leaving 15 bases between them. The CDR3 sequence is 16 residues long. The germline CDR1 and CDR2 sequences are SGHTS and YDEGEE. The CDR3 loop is CASSRGLSASTDTQYF. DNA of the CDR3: TGTGCCAGCAGCCGGGGACTGTCGGCTAGCACAGATACGCAGTATTTT.